This TCR beta chain was recorded in a study of T-cell memory formation after mild COVID-19. Germline CDR1 reads SGHTA; CDR2 reads FQGNSA. The J segment lost 3 bases and the V segment lost 1 base, leaving 8 bases of the junction unmatched. The CDR3 totals 17 residues. This clonotype was observed a handful of times. 5'RACE with constant-segment primers yielded barcoded, UMI-tagged TCR alpha and TCR beta cDNA libraries. TCRdb re-called the 5' RACE reads through MiXCR, storing one row per CDR3 protein. The data contain 350,000 or so distinct CDR3 sequences, around 13% of them singletons. The sample was PBMCs or a T cell subset sorted from them (not recorded which). This chain uses TRBV7-2 with TRBJ2-2, with 7 bases lining up with TRBD1. This TCR came from a young man who had mild COVID-19 (a few samples of this study predate the infection). Cell type and time point are not known. Written as DNA, the CDR3 is TGTGCCAGCAGCTTAGGGATAGGGGGCCTTTACACCGGGGAGCTGTTTTTT. It translates to CASSLGIGGLYTGELFF.